The clone carrying this TCR beta chain was detected a few times. This CDR3 contains 16 residues. The germline gives CDR1 SNHLY, CDR2 FYNNEI. V shed 5 bases and J 4 bases; nucleotides not matched to a gene: 11. This record belongs to a study of identical twins. MiXCR was run by TCRdb on the 5' RACE reads, yielding one entry per CDR3 protein. The sample consists of roughly 690,000 distinct CDR3 sequences, 21% of them appearing once. This same sample was also part of a study on T cells expressing NK-cell markers.

The sequence was collected from a young woman in good health. The chain uses TRBV2 and TRBJ1-2; 9 bases are a match to TRBD1. The source material was PBMCs. The CDR3 here is CASSRDRVLIGYGYTF. The CDR3 nucleotides are TGTGCCAGCAGTCGGGACAGGGTCTTAATAGGCTATGGCTACACCTTC.